The 14 T cell receptor beta chains below come from one sample, sequenced in a study of cytomegalovirus exposure and HLA in healthy donors. The PCR was carried out with 60 Vbeta primers and 13 Jbeta primers. Generated by immunoSEQ multiplex PCR, the TCRdb table keeps only in-frame clones and is missing some. The sample includes about 89,000 clones, 70% to 80% of them seen just once. The sample taken for sequencing was PBMCs. The receptors stem from a man aged 25 to 40 in good health and CMV-seronegative.

V usage is TRBV14 and J usage is TRBJ1-6, with a possible D match to TRBD1 (6 bases). V was cut by 4 bases and J by 7 bases, with 11 bases left in between. The CDR3 consists of 14 residues. The germline gives CDR1 SGHDN, CDR2 FVKESK. The CDR3 nucleotides are TGTGCCAGCAGCCCCGGGACAAGCAATTCACCCCTCCACTTT. Encoded protein: CASSPGTSNSPLHF.

The CDR3 spells CASSERGQGYQYF. Written as DNA, the CDR3 is TGTGCCAGCAGTGAACGGGGACAGGGCTACCAGTACTTC. V and J are TRBV6-1 and TRBJ2-7, with 9 bases lining up with TRBD1. Trimming at V came to 2 bases and at J to 10 bases, leaving 6 bases not matched to a gene. The length of the CDR3 is 13 residues. Germline CDR1 reads MNHNS; CDR2 reads SASEGT.

The chain has TRBV19 and TRBJ2-3; 7 nucleotides line up with TRBD2. Germline V CDR1 and CDR2: LNHDA, SQIVND (reference sequence). V lost 8 bases, J lost 2 bases, and 7 bases stayed unmatched. This CDR3 is built from 14 residues. This CDR3 reads CASSLAASTDTQYF. CDR3 DNA: TGTGCCAGTTCTCTAGCGGCATCCACAGATACGCAGTATTTT. Full variable domain (rest looked up from reference TRBV19 and TRBJ2-3): DGGITQSPKYLFRKEGQNVTLSCEQNLNHDAMYWYRQDPGQGLRLIYYSQIVNDFQKGDIAEGYSVSREKKESFPLTVTSAQKNPTAFYLCASSLAASTDTQYFGPGTRLTVL.

The chain links TRBV30 to TRBJ2-1; weak D call: TRBD2 (6 bases). V dropped 0 bases and J dropped 8 bases, with 11 bases sitting between them. Germline values: CDR1 GTSNPN, CDR2 SVGIG (reference sequence). The CDR3 loop spans 13 amino acids. CDR3 protein: CAWSVPGSHEQFF. The DNA of the CDR3 is TGTGCCTGGAGTGTTCCCGGGAGCCATGAGCAGTTCTTC. The full variable domain, completed using reference TRBV30 and TRBJ2-1, is SQTIHQWPATLVQPVGSPLSLECTVEGTSNPNLYWYRQAAGRGLQLLFYSVGIGQISSEVPQNLSASRPQDRQFILSSKKLLLSDSGFYLCAWSVPGSHEQFFGPGTRLTVL.

The V gene is TRBV4-1, the J gene TRBJ2-7; 7 positions agree with TRBD1. The CDR3 is made up of 15 amino acids. The V segment lost 1 base and the J segment 6 bases; nucleotides outside the gene matches: 9. Germline V gene sequence: CDR1 MGHRA, CDR2 YSYEKL. The chain's CDR3 is CASSQVWDSFAEQYF. The CDR3 DNA follows: TGCGCCAGCAGCCAAGTTTGGGACAGCTTCGCCGAGCAGTACTTC.

V is TRBV5-1 and J is TRBJ2-3, with a weak D call TRBD1 (6 bases). The CDR3 is made up of 13 amino acids. The V end was cut by 5 bases, the J end by 0 bases, with 7 bases between. Looked up from germline, CDR1 is SGHRS and CDR2 is YFSETQ. CDR3 sequence reads: CASRGASTDTQYF. As DNA, the CDR3 is TGCGCCAGCAGGGGGGCTAGCACAGATACGCAGTATTTT.

This clone has only one observation. J is TRBJ2-5 and V is TRBV18; 8 bases map to TRBD1. The J call may be faulty, since TRBJ2-7 better matches the DNA end. Germline CDR1 is KGHSH and CDR2 is LQKENI. The CDR3 is 15 residues long. CDR3 bases: TGTGCCAGCTCACCAGTTGGACAGGGTGTTAACGAGCAGTACTTC. It yields the protein CASSPVGQGVNEQYF.

The rearrangement links TRBV13 to TRBJ1-6; TRBD1 might be the D (6 bases). Trimming removed 2 bases at V and 10 bases at J, with 15 bases between. CDR3 length: 15 amino acids. Per the germline V gene, CDR1 is PRHDT and CDR2 is FYEKMQ (reference sequence). The CDR3 coding sequence is TGTGCCAGCAGCTTATTTGGGGGGGCTCAGTCACCCCTCCACTTT. Amino acids: CASSLFGGAQSPLHF.

The V call is TRBV28, the J call TRBJ1-1; 9 bases line up with TRBD1. Germline V gene lookup returns CDR1 MDHEN and CDR2 SYDVKM. The CDR3 extends over 15 amino acids. V was clipped by 5 bases and J by 1 base; unmatched bases: 5. The CDR3 DNA reads as TGTGCCAGCAGTAACCCGGGACAGGGGAACACTGAAGCTTTCTTT. Translated, it gives CASSNPGQGNTEAFF.

CDR3 DNA: TGTGCCAGCAGTATTGGACAGAACTCCTACGAGCAGTACTTC. Amino acid sequence: CASSIGQNSYEQYF. The chain links TRBV6-6 to TRBJ2-7; D is possibly TRBD1 (6 bases). Germline CDR1 and CDR2: MNHNY and SVGAGI (reference sequence). V was trimmed by 5 bases and J by 0 bases, leaving 11 bases between them. The CDR3 contains 14 residues.

This chain uses TRBV4-2 with TRBJ2-7, with 8 bases fitting TRBD1. The germline CDR1 and CDR2 sequences are LGHNA and YNFKEQ. V gave up 1 base and J gave up 5 bases; unmatched junction bases: 10. The CDR3 consists of 16 residues. CDR3 loop: CASSQVRGDRGHEQYF. DNA for the CDR3: TGTGCCAGCAGCCAAGTAAGGGGCGACAGGGGACACGAGCAGTACTTC.

This chain connects TRBV6-1 to TRBJ1-4; 12 bases map to TRBD1. Looked up from germline, CDR1 is MNHNS and CDR2 is SASEGT. The CDR3 extends over 15 amino acids. The V and J ends lost 6 bases and 8 bases, in that order; junction bases with no gene match: 7. This chain's CDR3 is CASRGTGGPGEKLFF. CDR3 sequence (DNA): TGTGCCAGCAGGGGGACAGGGGGCCCGGGAGAAAAACTGTTTTTT.

This chain links TRBV14 with TRBJ2-7; TRBD2 matches at 10 bases. V was pared by 4 bases and J by 6 bases, with 6 bases of the junction left unmatched. The CDR3 consists of 14 residues. Germline V lookup: CDR1 SGHDN, CDR2 FVKESK. The CDR3 DNA reads TGTGCCAGCAGCCGAGTTCTAGCGGGAGTCGAGCAGTACTTC. It specifies CASSRVLAGVEQYF.

The chain has TRBV5-1 and TRBJ2-7; D not certain. Germline assignment: CDR1 SGHRS and CDR2 YFSETQ. The CDR3 spans 14 residues. V lost 0 bases and J lost 0, with 7 bases in between. CDR3 amino acids: CASSLDGSSYEQYF. CDR3 nucleotide sequence: TGCGCCAGCAGCTTGGACGGTAGCTCCTACGAGCAGTACTTC.